The 29 T cell receptor beta chains in this list originate from one sample, sequenced in a study of CD4 T cells in relation to SARS-CoV-2 and coronaviruses. No antigen has been assigned to these receptors. CD4+ T cells from unexposed donors were obtained before the COVID-19 pandemic (2011-2018). CD4+ T cells were isolated from the cells after around 9 days of culture. This table comes from immunoSEQ multiplex PCR, and its TCRdb copy is limited to in-frame clones, with some not included. The sample yields about 29,000 clones, about three quarters seen once. The sample taken for sequencing was CD4+ T cells from PBMCs, cultured in vitro. The receptor source for this set is a human donor in good health.

This chain links TRBV5-1 with TRBJ2-1; 12 bases align to TRBD2. Unmatched junction bases numbered 13, after V lost 2 bases and J lost 10 bases. The CDR3 has 17 amino acids. Germline lookup yields CDR1 SGHRS and CDR2 YFSETQ. The CDR3 is CASSLINPGLAGREQFF. The DNA of the CDR3 is TGCGCCAGCAGCTTAATAAACCCGGGACTAGCGGGCAGGGAGCAGTTCTTC.

The rearrangement uses TRBV2 and TRBJ2-7; possible D gene TRBD2, 6 bases. CDR3 size: 13 residues. With 6 bases removed from V and 7 bases from J, the gap between germline ends came to 16 bases. Germline values: CDR1 SNHLY, CDR2 FYNNEI. The CDR3 loop is CASRGFGGVEQYF. Written as DNA, the CDR3 is TGTGCCAGCAGGGGCTTCGGGGGAGTAGAGCAGTACTTC.

The V gene is TRBV5-1, the J gene TRBJ1-4, with 7 bases fitting TRBD1. This CDR3 has 17 amino acids. With V trimmed by 4 bases and J by 7 bases, 16 bases remained unmatched. CDR1 is SGHRS, CDR2 YFSETQ, per germline. CDR3: CASSQVTPQGIGEKLFF. The DNA of the CDR3 is TGCGCCAGCAGCCAAGTTACCCCACAGGGGATCGGTGAAAAACTGTTTTTT.

The chain joins TRBV2 to TRBJ2-3, with 9 bases matching TRBD2. V shed 1 base, J shed 2 bases, and the junction held 4 bases outside the gene matches. The CDR3 extends over 16 amino acids. CDR1 and CDR2 from the germline V gene are SNHLY and FYNNEI. CDR3 coding DNA: TGTGCCAGCAGTGAAGGACTAGCGGCTTTCACAGATACGCAGTATTTT. The encoded protein is CASSEGLAAFTDTQYF. Complete variable domain (other parts from reference TRBV2 and TRBJ2-3): EPEVTQTPSHQVTQMGQEVILRCVPISNHLYFYWYRQILGQKVEFLVSFYNNEISEKSEIFDDQFSVERPDGSNFTLKIRSTKLEDSAMYFCASSEGLAAFTDTQYFGPGTRLTVL.

This sequence joins TRBV5-6 and TRBJ2-1, with 7 bases aligning to TRBD1. In germline, CDR1 is SGHDT, CDR2 YYEEEE. The CDR3 extends over 14 amino acids. V gave up 2 bases and J gave up 10 bases; unmatched junction bases: 9. The CDR3 sequence is CASSFGTAPAEQFF. The CDR3 DNA sequence: TGTGCCAGCAGCTTCGGGACAGCACCCGCAGAGCAGTTCTTC.

This clone has only a few counts. The V and J genes are TRBV27 and TRBJ1-6; D uncertain. Trimming pared 0 bases from V and 7 bases from J, leaving 13 bases between. This CDR3 region has 16 residues. Germline lookup yields CDR1 MNHEY and CDR2 SMNVEV (reference sequence). CDR3 in DNA: TGTGCCAGCAGTTTATCAGGGCCAAAAGGGAATTCACCCCTCCACTTT. Its protein product is CASSLSGPKGNSPLHF.

The chain has TRBV7-3 and TRBJ2-1, with 12 bases aligning to TRBD2. Looked up from germline, CDR1 is SGHTA and CDR2 is FQGTGA. The CDR3 is 16 amino acids. V lost 5 bases to trimming and J lost 14 bases; unmatched junction nucleotides: 16. This CDR3 is CASSTPTSGSPPYKFF. The CDR3 nucleotides are TGTGCCAGCAGCACTCCGACTAGCGGGAGCCCCCCATATAAGTTCTTC.

This chain connects TRBV6-6 to TRBJ1-6; TRBD1 matches 9 bases. The CDR3 runs 16 residues. Germline trimming cut 6 bases from V and 1 base from J; bases unmatched to any gene: 4. Germline V gives CDR1 MNHNY, CDR2 SVGAGI (reference sequence). The CDR3 DNA sequence: TGTGCCAGCAGCCGGGGACAGGGATCCTATAATTCACCCCTCCACTTT. Its protein is CASSRGQGSYNSPLHF.

The chain carries TRBV7-6 and TRBJ1-4; D might be TRBD1 (5 bases). CDR1 is SGHVS and CDR2 is FNYEAQ in the germline V gene. Between the trimmed V and J ends, which lost 5 bases and 12 bases, there was a span of 22 bases. The CDR3 loop spans 15 amino acids. CDR3 sequence: CASSPAPGLMFELFF. For the CDR3, the DNA is TGTGCCAGCAGCCCAGCCCCGGGGCTCATGTTTGAACTGTTTTTT.

This rearrangement joins TRBV6-5 to TRBJ2-7; D remains ambiguous. The V end lost 10 bases, the J end lost 2 bases, and 21 bases lay between the germline ends. Germline-derived CDR1 and CDR2 are MNHEY and SVGAGI. This CDR3 has 15 residues. Written as DNA, the CDR3 is TGTGCCACCCTGGTAGGGCTCTTTGGCACCTACGAGCAGTACTTC. It specifies CATLVGLFGTYEQYF.

This clone was counted a single time. The chain joins TRBV11-2 to TRBJ2-1; a possible D gene is TRBD2 (5 bases). The CDR3 length is 15 residues. Germline V gene lookup returns CDR1 SGHAT and CDR2 FQNNGV. The V end lost 7 bases, the J end lost 7 bases, and 20 bases lay between the germline ends. CDR3: CASISWTQNVNEQFF. The DNA for the CDR3 is TGTGCCAGCATCTCTTGGACTCAGAATGTAAATGAGCAGTTCTTC.

The chain uses TRBV6-5 and TRBJ2-1, with TRBD1 identical over 10 bases. V was pared by 7 bases and J by 3 bases, with 3 bases of the junction left unmatched. From germline, CDR1 is MNHEY and CDR2 SVGAGI. The CDR3 runs 14 residues. This chain's CDR3 is CASKTGGVYNEQFF. DNA for the CDR3: TGTGCCAGCAAGACAGGGGGCGTCTACAATGAGCAGTTCTTC.

The chain carries TRBV7-3 and TRBJ2-1; D perhaps matches TRBD2 (6 bases). Between the trimmed V and J ends, which lost 4 bases and 7 bases, there was a span of 11 bases. Germline V gene lookup returns CDR1 SGHTA and CDR2 FQGTGA. The CDR3 runs to 13 residues. CDR3 residues: CASSSDAGNEQFF. CDR3 in DNA: TGTGCCAGCAGCTCGGACGCGGGGAATGAGCAGTTCTTC. Together with reference TRBV7-3 and TRBJ2-1, the CDR3 gives the full variable domain: GAGVSQTPSNKVTEKGKYVELRCDPISGHTALYWYRQSLGQGPEFLIYFQGTGAADDSGLPNDRFFAVRPEGSVSTLKIQRTERGDSAVYLCASSSDAGNEQFFGPGTRLTVL.

V and J are TRBV5-4 and TRBJ2-2; D gene uncertain. The CDR3 is 13 residues long. CDR1 SGHNT and CDR2 YYREEE come from the germline V gene (reference sequence). V dropped 0 bases and J dropped 3 bases, with 3 bases sitting between them. The CDR3: CASSLVHTGELFF. In nucleotides, the CDR3 is TGTGCCAGCAGCTTGGTCCACACCGGGGAGCTGTTTTTT.

The chain recombines TRBV11-2 with TRBJ1-2; D remains unclear. V shed 1 base and J shed 2 bases, with 8 bases lying between them. In germline, CDR1 is SGHAT, CDR2 FQNNGV. The CDR3 is 14 amino acids. The CDR3: CASSLGQSNYGYTF. CDR3 nucleotide sequence: TGTGCCAGCAGCTTAGGTCAGTCGAACTATGGCTACACCTTC.

This chain uses TRBV7-2 with TRBJ2-2; no reliable D call. The CDR3 totals 13 residues. Germline V CDR1 and CDR2: SGHTA, FQGNSA. The V and J ends lost 8 bases and 1 base respectively, with 8 bases between them. The CDR3 DNA reads TGTGCCAGCGCCACACGGAACACCGGGGAGCTGTTTTTT. Residues: CASATRNTGELFF.

The gene calls are TRBV18 and TRBJ1-1; 9 bases agree with TRBD1. The length of the CDR3 is 14 residues. Germline V CDR1 and CDR2: KGHSH, LQKENI. The junction had 3 bases not matched to a gene; V was cut back by 1 base and J by 6 bases. DNA of the CDR3: TGTGCCAGCTCACCACGGGGACAGGGCTCTGAAGCTTTCTTT. As protein: CASSPRGQGSEAFF.

The V call is TRBV6-5, the J call TRBJ2-3; the match to TRBD2 covers 7 bases. Germline CDR1 MNHEY, CDR2 SVGAGI. There are 13 residues in the CDR3. J gave up 3 bases and V 8 bases, and 5 bases lay outside the gene matches. CDR3 coding DNA: TGTGCCAGCTGGGGGGGGGTAACAGATACGCAGTATTTT. This encodes CASWGGVTDTQYF.

In nucleotides, the CDR3 is TGTGCCAGCAGTGCCGACAGGAACACAGATACGCAGTATTTT. This sequence encodes CASSADRNTDTQYF. This chain connects TRBV6-4 to TRBJ2-3, with a tentative D call TRBD1 (6 bases). V gave up 4 bases and J gave up 2 bases, with 10 bases separating them. From germline, CDR1 is MRHNA and CDR2 SNTAGT. The CDR3 spans 14 residues.

This clone appeared a few times. The rearrangement links TRBV19 to TRBJ1-5, with D unresolved. The CDR3 has 12 residues. Looked up from germline, CDR1 is LNHDA and CDR2 is SQIVND (reference sequence). V shed 4 bases and J shed 5 bases, with 6 bases lying between them. The CDR3 sequence is CASSRQDQPQHF. CDR3 nucleotides: TGTGCCAGTAGTAGGCAAGATCAGCCCCAGCATTTT.

The V and J genes are TRBV9 and TRBJ2-7; a possible D gene is TRBD2 (7 bases). The CDR3 runs to 18 residues. The V end lost 6 bases, the J end lost 0 bases, and 25 bases lay between the germline ends. Germline V CDR1 and CDR2: SGDLS, YYNGEE. CDR3 sequence (DNA): TGTGCCAGCACCAGGGGCCCAAGGATTGGCGGGGGCTCCTACGAGCAGTACTTC. Residues: CASTRGPRIGGGSYEQYF.

This rearrangement joins TRBV4-2 to TRBJ2-1, with 8 bases identical to TRBD1. This CDR3 contains 16 residues. Germline CDR1 LGHNA, CDR2 YNFKEQ. With V trimmed by 0 bases and J by 2 bases, 3 bases remained unmatched. Written as DNA, the CDR3 is TGTGCCAGCAGCCAAGACCGGGACAGGACCTACAATGAGCAGTTCTTC. Amino acid sequence: CASSQDRDRTYNEQFF.

V gene TRBV5-8 combines with J gene TRBJ2-2; the D gene is possibly TRBD2 (7 bases). The CDR3 has 16 residues. Trimming cost V 2 bases and J 3 bases, with 14 bases left between them. Germline lookup yields CDR1 SGHTS and CDR2 YDEGEE. The CDR3 DNA follows: TGTGCCAGCAGCTTTCTGGGGGGGCTCGACACCGGGGAGCTGTTTTTT. Translated, it gives CASSFLGGLDTGELFF.

Only a few counts were recorded for this clone. V and J are TRBV5-1 and TRBJ2-2; 7 bases align to TRBD1. The CDR3 totals 15 residues. Germline V lookup: CDR1 SGHRS, CDR2 YFSETQ. Trimming removed 0 bases from V and 4 bases from J; junction bases left unmatched: 3. The CDR3, as DNA: TGCGCCAGCAGCTTGGAGGGGGCGCCCACCGGGGAGCTGTTTTTT. It yields the protein CASSLEGAPTGELFF.

The chain combines TRBV7-2 with TRBJ1-2; D remains unclear. CDR1 is SGHTA and CDR2 is FQGNSA in the germline V gene. The CDR3 has 14 amino acids. Trimming took 2 bases from V and 6 from J, leaving 13 bases between them. In DNA form, the CDR3 reads TGTGCCAGCAGCTTAAGTAAAGGGTCGGATGGCTACACCTTC. Translated: CASSLSKGSDGYTF.

The chain employs TRBV7-2 and TRBJ2-1; 9 bases are shared with TRBD1. Trimming cost V 0 bases and J 5 bases; bases outside gene matches: 5. From germline, CDR1 is SGHTA and CDR2 FQGNSA. This CDR3 region has 16 residues. The DNA for the CDR3 is TGTGCCAGCAGCTTAGCGCCAGGGACAGGGAACAATGAGCAGTTCTTC. This translates into CASSLAPGTGNNEQFF. The variable domain in full, with the rest retrieved from reference TRBV7-2 and TRBJ2-1, is GAGVSQSPSNKVTEKGKDVELRCDPISGHTALYWYRQSLGQGLEFLIYFQGNSAPDKSGLPSDRFSAERTGGSVSTLTIQRTQQEDSAVYLCASSLAPGTGNNEQFFGPGTRLTVL.

By proportion, this clone is large. The V and J genes are TRBV12-5 and TRBJ2-3; 7 nucleotides align to TRBD1. CDR1 is LGHNT and CDR2 is FRNRAP in the germline V gene. The CDR3 length is 14 residues. Trimming took 1 base from V and 7 from J; bases not matched to a gene: 5. DNA of the CDR3: TGTGCTAGTGGTTTGGGACAGGGAAGAAATACGCAGTATTTT. Amino acids: CASGLGQGRNTQYF.

The chain recombines TRBV18 with TRBJ1-1, with D uncertain. The V and J ends lost 8 bases and 1 base respectively, with 11 bases between them. This CDR3 has 13 residues. In germline, CDR1 is KGHSH, CDR2 LQKENI. CDR3 in DNA: TGTGCCAGCACACAACAGCAGAACACTGAAGCTTTCTTT. It translates to CASTQQQNTEAFF.

CDR3 nucleotides: TGTGCCAGCTCACCAAATCCGACAGGGGGCGAGACCCAGTACTTC. It codes for CASSPNPTGGETQYF. The chain joins TRBV18 to TRBJ2-5; 10 bases line up with TRBD1. V lost 2 bases and J lost 5; bases outside the gene matches: 5. This CDR3 is 15 amino acids long. Germline V gene sequence: CDR1 KGHSH, CDR2 LQKENI. Filled out from reference TRBV18 and TRBJ2-5, the complete variable domain reads NAGVMQNPRHLVRRRGQEARLRCSPMKGHSHVYWYRQLPEEGLKFMVYLQKENIIDESGMPKERFSAEFPKEGPSILRIQQVVRGDSAAYFCASSPNPTGGETQYFGPGTRLLVL.